This T cell receptor beta chain comes out of a study of cytomegalovirus exposure and HLA in healthy donors. PCR primers comprised 60 Vbeta and 13 Jbeta primers. Profiling relied on immunoSEQ multiplex PCR, and the TCRdb table lists in-frame clones only, not all of them. The sample lists under 300,000 clones, 86% seen once, with around 4% in the top ten. CDR1 is SGHNT and CDR2 is YYREEE in the germline V gene (reference sequence). CDR3 length equals 14 residues. The V segment lost 4 bases and the J segment 5 bases; nucleotides outside the gene matches: 6. This chain joins TRBV5-4 and TRBJ2-5; 9 bases match TRBD1. This TCR derives from a middle-aged man in good health and CMV-seropositive. Sequenced input: PBMCs. DNA of the CDR3: TGTGCCAGCAGCCCGCGGACAGGGGAGGAGACCCAGTACTTC. It specifies CASSPRTGEETQYF.